These T cell receptor beta chains were read from a single sample in a study of blood T cell repertoires in COVID-19. Data came from immunoSEQ multiplex PCR; TCRdb stores just in-frame clones and leaves some out. The sample comprises tens of thousands of clones, roughly 87% of which are singletons, and roughly 5.3% rests with the top ten. The sequencing sample was made of peripheral blood. The receptors shown here come from an elderly woman with active or convalescent COVID-19. Each CDR3 is given with its conserved first and last residue. The D gene is left open where the match is weak. Only part of the rows carry a size: once, few, many, or a class if the clone is expanded.

clone_size	v_call	d_call	j_call	cdr3_aa	cdr3_nt
.	TRBV4-3	TRBD1	TRBJ2-7	CASSQTGRNEQYF	TGCGCCAGCAGCCAGACAGGGCGCAACGAGCAGTACTTC
.	TRBV6-6	.	TRBJ1-2	CASSPGGGNYGYTF	TGTGCCAGCAGTCCGGGTGGGGGCAACTATGGCTACACCTTC
.	TRBV6-2/TRBV6-3	TRBD2	TRBJ2-7	CASSYATSGHYEQYF	TGTGCCAGCAGTTACGCGACTAGCGGGCACTACGAGCAGTACTTC
.	TRBV28	.	TRBJ1-2	CASSLARPGGSGYTF	TGTGCCAGCAGTTTGGCGCGGCCCGGGGGGAGTGGCTACACCTTC
.	TRBV6-2/TRBV6-3	TRBD2	TRBJ2-1	CASSPVLAGHNEQFF	TGTGCCAGCAGTCCCGTTCTAGCGGGGCACAATGAGCAGTTCTTC
.	TRBV6-2/TRBV6-3	.	TRBJ2-7	CASSLPGVFEQYF	TGTGCCAGCAGTTTACCAGGGGTGTTTGAGCAGTACTTC
.	TRBV24-1	.	TRBJ1-5	CATSDSYQPQHF	TGTGCCACCAGTGATTCATATCAGCCCCAGCATTTT
.	TRBV15	TRBD1	TRBJ2-7	CATSRTGQGAKNYEQYF	TGTGCCACCAGCAGGACCGGACAGGGGGCTAAGAACTACGAGCAGTACTTC
once	TRBV2	TRBD2	TRBJ2-1	CASTFRGGAGEQFF	TGTGCCAGCACTTTTCGCGGGGGGGCCGGGGAGCAGTTCTTC
.	TRBV28	TRBD2	TRBJ2-7	CASSLGGSSYEQYF	TGTGCCAGCAGTTTAGGCGGGAGCTCCTACGAGCAGTACTTC
.	TRBV24-1	.	TRBJ2-2	CATSDLRGIGTGELFF	TGTGCCACCAGTGATTTGCGCGGAATTGGAACCGGGGAGCTGTTTTTT